The clone carrying this TCR beta chain was seen a few times. Its specificity is not known. Time point in this sample: pre-sensitization, week 0. Treatment here: therapeutic diphenylcyclopropenone sensitization with weekly scalp DPC. The CDR3 is made up of 14 amino acids. The ends were cut back, 3 bases at V and 6 bases at J, with 12 bases in the middle. Germline V gives CDR1 MDHEN, CDR2 SYDVKM. TCRdb used MiXCR to reprocess the RACE reads, holding one entry per CDR3 protein. The sample holds about 180,000 distinct CDR3 sequences, 30% seen once. These data belong to a study of human T cells and chemical hapten exposure. For the study at large: Patch tests of 0.01% DPC on the upper back were read at 6 days.

Study results and caveats: Expanded TCRs produced significantly more large CDR3 similarity clusters than controls did.

The sequencing used whole blood, collected in connection with sensitization to the hapten diphenylcyclopropenone (DPC). The origin of this receptor is a young woman with alopecia areata. Some clones in this sample may be carry-over from other donors' samples. V gene TRBV28 combines with J gene TRBJ2-1, with a possible D match to TRBD2 (6 bases). CDR3 sequence: CASSFRRELNEQFF. In DNA, the CDR3 is TGTGCCAGCAGTTTTCGGAGGGAACTCAATGAGCAGTTCTTC.